This T cell receptor beta chain was identified in a study of blood T cell repertoires in COVID-19. Looking at the study overall: Italy, Spain and the United States were the sources of the convalescent and acute COVID-19 samples. From T cells, B-cell-depleted T cells, or PBMCs came the material, which was cDNA or gDNA.

Individuals aged about 18 to 89 years were recruited from approximately 22 US areas. Original handling: Amplification of reference gene primers provided the estimated nucleated cell counts. The method was immunoSEQ multiplex PCR; TCRdb's version includes in-frame clones alone and lacks a portion of them. D and trimming were read from the DNA, whereas the V and J calls and clone size are those reported in that table. The table shows about 370,000 clones, with roughly nine tenths occurring only once. This clone was detected only once. This TCR came from a man aged 18 to 30 who had recovered from COVID-19. The specimen was PBMCs or T cells enriched from blood (not recorded which).

As DNA, the CDR3 is TGCGCCAGCAGCTTGGCCGGGAGTCCAGGCACGAACACCGGGGAGCTGTTTTTT. Encoded protein: CASSLAGSPGTNTGELFF. The chain links TRBV5-1 to TRBJ2-2; tentative D call: TRBD2 (6 bases). Germline CDR1 reads SGHRS; CDR2 reads YFSETQ. The CDR3 runs 18 residues. The V end lost 0 bases, the J end lost 0 bases, and 15 bases lay between the germline ends.